These 14 T cell receptor beta chains were all obtained from the same sample, sequenced in a study of T cell changes during pregnancy in multiple sclerosis. Data came from immunoSEQ multiplex PCR; TCRdb stores just in-frame clones and leaves some out. The sample shows fewer than 35,000 clones, 90% of them seen only once. Sequencing was performed on CD8+ T cells from peripheral blood mononuclear cells, taken in the second trimester of pregnancy. Every receptor here comes from a female donor with multiple sclerosis, enrolled in a pregnancy study.

This sequence joins TRBV27 and TRBJ2-3; 14 positions match TRBD2. The CDR3 totals 18 residues. J gave up 1 base and V 8 bases, and 11 bases lay outside the gene matches. Looked up from germline, CDR1 is MNHEY and CDR2 is SMNVEV (reference sequence). CDR3 protein: CASRGGLAGVLGTDTQYF. In DNA form, the CDR3 reads TGTGCCAGCCGCGGGGGACTAGCGGGAGTGTTGGGCACAGATACGCAGTATTTT.

The gene calls are TRBV7-3 and TRBJ2-5; D gene uncertain. Looked up from germline, CDR1 is SGHTA and CDR2 is FQGTGA. This CDR3 spans 15 amino acids. Trimming pared 4 bases from V and 1 base from J, leaving 13 bases between. The CDR3 loop reads CASSSLGATQETQYF. DNA of the CDR3: TGTGCCAGCAGCTCCTTAGGAGCCACCCAAGAGACCCAGTACTTC.

This rearrangement joins TRBV7-9 to TRBJ1-1; no clear D. The ends were cut back, 5 bases at V and 11 bases at J, with 15 bases in the middle. The CDR3 length is 12 residues. Germline loops: CDR1 SEHNR, CDR2 FQNEAQ (reference sequence). CDR3 in amino acids: CASSPREAEAFF. The DNA for the CDR3 is TGTGCCAGCAGCCCGCGAGAGGCCGAGGCTTTCTTT.

The rearrangement links TRBV27 to TRBJ2-7; 8 positions match TRBD2. Trimming took 6 bases from V and 1 from J; bases not matched to a gene: 8. The CDR3 is 15 amino acids. Per germline, CDR1 MNHEY and CDR2 SMNVEV (reference sequence). The CDR3 bases are TGTGCCAGCAGGTTAAGTACTAGCGGTTCCTACGAGCAGTACTTC. This sequence encodes CASRLSTSGSYEQYF.

In regard to this clone: Relative to the germline gene, one junction end is altered; a read error may explain this. The rearrangement joins TRBV30 to TRBJ2-2, with a weak D call TRBD1 (6 bases). The CDR3 is 14 residues long. CDR1 and CDR2 from the germline V gene are GTSNPN and SVGIG (reference sequence). CDR3 in amino acids: CVWRGTSNTGELFF. Here the CDR3 DNA reads TGTGTCTGGAGAGGGACATCGAACACCGGGGAGCTGTTTTTT. The whole variable domain, remainder taken from reference TRBV30 and TRBJ2-2, is SQTIHQWPATLVQPVGSPLSLECTVEGTSNPNLYWYRQAAGRGLQLLFYSVGIGQISSEVPQNLSASRPQDRQFILSSKKLLLSDSGFYLCVWRGTSNTGELFFGEGSRLTVL.

The rearrangement uses TRBV7-3 and TRBJ2-1, with unresolved D. This CDR3 region has 12 residues. CDR1 SGHTA and CDR2 FQGTGA come from the germline V gene. Between the trimmed V and J ends, which lost 5 bases and 8 bases, there was a span of 10 bases. The CDR3 is CASSPNSYEQFF. For the CDR3, the DNA is TGTGCCAGCAGCCCAAACAGTTATGAGCAGTTCTTC.

The CDR3 protein is CAWRLFRGKWGYGYTF. The CDR3, as DNA: TGTGCCTGGAGGCTTTTTAGGGGGAAATGGGGCTATGGCTACACCTTC. The V and J genes are TRBV30 and TRBJ1-2, with D perhaps matching TRBD1 (6 bases). Deletions cut 3 bases from V and 4 bases from J, with 21 bases between. The CDR3 sequence is 16 residues long. Germline CDR1 reads GTSNPN; CDR2 reads SVGIG (reference sequence). Drawing the rest from reference TRBV30 and TRBJ1-2, the complete variable domain is SQTIHQWPATLVQPVGSPLSLECTVEGTSNPNLYWYRQAAGRGLQLLFYSVGIGQISSEVPQNLSASRPQDRQFILSSKKLLLSDSGFYLCAWRLFRGKWGYGYTFGSGTRLTVV.

V gene TRBV5-1 combines with J gene TRBJ2-5, with 12 bases aligning to TRBD2. Germline values: CDR1 SGHRS, CDR2 YFSETQ. Trimming cost V 2 bases and J 5 bases; bases outside gene matches: 4. The CDR3 is 15 residues long. The CDR3 sequence: CASSFGTSGSETQYF. Here the CDR3 DNA reads TGCGCCAGCAGCTTTGGGACTAGCGGGTCGGAGACCCAGTACTTC. Drawing the rest from reference TRBV5-1 and TRBJ2-5, the complete variable domain is KAGVTQTPRYLIKTRGQQVTLSCSPISGHRSVSWYQQTPGQGLQFLFEYFSETQRNKGNFPGRFSGRQFSNSRSEMNVSTLELGDSALYLCASSFGTSGSETQYFGPGTRLLVL.

This rearrangement joins TRBV29-1 to TRBJ2-1; TRBD2 might be the D (6 bases). The CDR3 runs to 12 residues. Germline values: CDR1 SQVTM, CDR2 ANQGSEA. Trimming left V 4 bases short and J 7 bases short, with 11 bases between. This chain's CDR3 is CSVGRGGNEQFF. CDR3 coding DNA: TGCAGCGTTGGTCGGGGAGGTAATGAGCAGTTCTTC.

V usage is TRBV4-1 and J usage is TRBJ1-1; D not certain. CDR3 size: 14 residues. Germline V gene data show CDR1 as MGHRA and CDR2 as YSYEKL. V dropped 5 bases and J dropped 0 bases, with 10 bases sitting between them. CDR3: CASSVTGLNTEAFF. The CDR3 DNA follows: TGCGCCAGCAGCGTCACCGGGTTGAACACTGAAGCTTTCTTT.

V is TRBV7-6 and J is TRBJ2-5; the match to TRBD2 covers 15 bases. Germline CDR1 is SGHVS and CDR2 is FNYEAQ. With 4 bases clipped from V and 5 bases from J, the junction kept 2 bases outside the gene matches. The CDR3 loop spans 15 amino acids. CDR3 DNA: TGTGCCAGCAGCTCTGGACTAGCGGGAGGGGAGACCCAGTACTTC. Its translation is CASSSGLAGGETQYF.

This chain connects TRBV7-9 to TRBJ2-1; 8 nucleotides match TRBD1. CDR3 length: 15 residues. The V and J ends lost 6 bases and 5 bases, in that order; junction bases with no gene match: 9. Per the germline V gene, CDR1 is SEHNR and CDR2 is FQNEAQ (reference sequence). This CDR3 is CASRSPGTGNNEQFF. CDR3 DNA: TGTGCCAGCAGGTCTCCCGGGACAGGTAACAATGAGCAGTTCTTC.

J is TRBJ2-1 and V is TRBV6-4; no definite D call. Germline V gives CDR1 MRHNA, CDR2 SNTAGT. The CDR3 consists of 11 residues. V gave up 6 bases and J gave up 5 bases, with 5 bases separating them. This chain's CDR3 is CASSPNNEQFF. For the CDR3, the DNA is TGTGCCAGCAGCCCCAACAATGAGCAGTTCTTC.

The gene calls are TRBV6-5 and TRBJ2-1; tentatively, D is TRBD2 (5 bases). The V end lost 0 bases, the J end lost 10 bases, and 13 bases lay between the germline ends. Germline-derived CDR1 and CDR2 are MNHEY and SVGAGI. The CDR3 consists of 14 residues. The CDR3 loop is CASSYSILPGEQFF. The CDR3, as DNA: TGTGCCAGCAGTTACTCGATTCTGCCGGGAGAGCAGTTCTTC.